These 12 T cell receptor beta chains came from one sample sequenced in a study of blood T cell repertoires in COVID-19. The table came from immunoSEQ multiplex PCR; TCRdb's copy has only in-frame clones and leaves some out. The sample consists of about 87,000 clones, less than 80% of them appearing once. The specimen was peripheral blood. The receptors were gathered from a woman aged 50 to 60 with acute or convalescent COVID-19.

The J gene is TRBJ1-1, the V gene TRBV29-1, with 9 nucleotides matching TRBD1. Germline assignment: CDR1 SQVTM and CDR2 ANQGSEA. V lost 2 bases to trimming and J lost 0 bases; unmatched junction nucleotides: 4. This CDR3 has 15 residues. The CDR3 DNA is TGCAGCGTTGAAAGGGGACAGGGCATGAACACTGAAGCTTTCTTT. Amino acids: CSVERGQGMNTEAFF.

The chain uses TRBV5-1 and TRBJ2-7, with 9 bases fitting TRBD1. This CDR3 has 14 amino acids. With V trimmed by 4 bases and J by 3 bases, 5 bases remained unmatched. From germline, CDR1 is SGHRS and CDR2 YFSETQ. CDR3 amino acids: CASSPTTGGYEQYF. As DNA, the CDR3 is TGCGCCAGCAGCCCGACGACAGGGGGCTACGAGCAGTACTTC.

The chain links TRBV30 to TRBJ1-2, with 8 bases lining up with TRBD1. The junction had 10 bases not matched to a gene; V was cut back by 3 bases and J by 10 bases. This CDR3 comprises 13 residues. CDR1 is GTSNPN and CDR2 is SVGIG in the germline V gene (reference sequence). The CDR3 bases are TGTGCCTGGAGGCACTCAGGGGGCTCGATCTACACCTTC. Residues: CAWRHSGGSIYTF.

The chain carries TRBV7-2 and TRBJ1-1, with a possible D match to TRBD1 (5 bases). The germline V and J ends were trimmed by 4 bases and 8 bases, with 23 bases remaining between them. There are 16 residues in the CDR3. Per the germline V gene, CDR1 is SGHTA and CDR2 is FQGNSA. The CDR3 DNA reads TGTGCCAGCAGCTCACGCCCCCGTACAGGACGCTGGGAAGCTTTCTTT. This sequence encodes CASSSRPRTGRWEAFF.

The chain carries TRBV19 and TRBJ2-3, with 8 bases lining up with TRBD1. CDR1 LNHDA and CDR2 SQIVND come from the germline V gene (reference sequence). Losses at the gene ends were 6 bases for V and 5 bases for J; bases not matched to a gene: 4. The CDR3 length is 13 residues. CDR3 protein: CASSYRGLDTQYF. CDR3 sequence (DNA): TGTGCCAGTAGCTACAGGGGGTTAGATACGCAGTATTTT.

V and J are TRBV28 and TRBJ2-7; the D gene is possibly TRBD1 (6 bases). This CDR3 comprises 14 residues. Trimming stripped 5 bases from V and 6 bases from J, with 17 bases between. Germline-derived CDR1 and CDR2 are MDHEN and SYDVKM. The CDR3: CASSPEQTGREQYF. CDR3 bases: TGTGCCAGCAGTCCGGAGCAGACAGGTCGCGAGCAGTACTTC.

The chain recombines TRBV10-1 with TRBJ1-2, with TRBD1 identical over 10 bases. The CDR3 length is 14 residues. The germline CDR1 and CDR2 sequences are WNHNN and SYGVQD (reference sequence). V lost 10 bases to trimming and J lost 5 bases; unmatched junction nucleotides: 10. The CDR3 coding sequence is TGCGCCACCCTGACAGGGGGCCGTGGGTATGGCTACACCTTC. The encoded protein is CATLTGGRGYGYTF.

In this sample, this clone turned up a few times. This chain uses TRBV6-5 with TRBJ2-3; a possible D gene is TRBD2 (7 bases). Per germline, CDR1 MNHEY and CDR2 SVGAGI. V was cut by 7 bases and J by 5 bases, with 16 bases left in between. There are 14 residues in the CDR3. As DNA, the CDR3 is TGTGCCAGCACGGGCGGGGGAGGGGGAGATACGCAGTATTTT. It is translated as CASTGGGGGDTQYF.

V usage is TRBV24-1 and J usage is TRBJ1-6, with D hard to call. The CDR3 extends over 13 amino acids. CDR1 and CDR2 (germline): KGHDR, SFDVKD. Trimming pared 3 bases from V and 11 bases from J, leaving 10 bases between. This CDR3 reads CATSDGDLTPLHF. CDR3 sequence (DNA): TGTGCCACCAGTGATGGTGACTTAACACCCCTCCACTTT.

V gene TRBV18 combines with J gene TRBJ1-2; maybe TRBD1 (5 bases). Germline CDR1 reads KGHSH; CDR2 reads LQKENI. The CDR3 contains 14 residues. The germline V and J ends were trimmed by 3 bases and 5 bases, with 13 bases remaining between them. The CDR3 loop reads CASSPSQEGYGYTF. Here the CDR3 DNA reads TGTGCCAGCTCACCTTCACAGGAGGGTTATGGCTACACCTTC.

There are many counts of this clone. This chain connects TRBV6-5 to TRBJ1-5; unclear D gene. V shed 6 bases and J shed 5 bases, with 11 bases lying between them. This CDR3 contains 13 residues. Germline CDR1 reads MNHEY; CDR2 reads SVGAGI. CDR3 in amino acids: CASSPGFDQPQHF. CDR3 nucleotides: TGTGCCAGCAGCCCGGGTTTCGATCAGCCCCAGCATTTT.

The rearrangement uses TRBV7-9 and TRBJ1-1; no definite D call. The germline V and J ends were trimmed by 1 base and 9 bases, with 12 bases remaining between them. Germline CDR1 and CDR2: SEHNR and FQNEAQ (reference sequence). This CDR3 contains 13 residues. CDR3 nucleotide sequence: TGTGCCAGCAGCTTAGGAAAGTCAGGCCAAGCTTTCTTT. Its translation: CASSLGKSGQAFF.